Listed below are T cell receptor beta chains from one sample, sequenced in a study of immune cell composition in non-small cell lung cancer. This table comes from immunoSEQ multiplex PCR, and its TCRdb copy is limited to in-frame clones, with some not included. The sample holds 8,500 to 14,000 clones; around 64% are singletons and the top ten take more than 15%. The sequenced sample consisted of lung tumor tissue. These receptors came from a human donor with non-small cell lung cancer. Each CDR3 is given with its conserved first and last residue. Fields, in order: V gene, J gene, D gene, clone size, CDR3 protein, CDR3 DNA. A D gene is named only where the DNA matches it firmly. For some rows the clone size is stated as once, few or many, or as a class when expanded; others skip it.

v_call: TRBV6-5; j_call: TRBJ2-7; d_call: TRBD1; clone_size: once; cdr3_aa: CASSYGTGGSKYF; cdr3_nt: TGTGCCAGCAGTTACGGGACAGGGGGTAGCAAGTACTTC
v_call: TRBV6-4; j_call: TRBJ1-1; d_call: .; clone_size: .; cdr3_aa: CASRDGGESTEAFF; cdr3_nt: TGTGCCAGCAGGGACGGGGGGGAGAGCACTGAAGCTTTCTTT
v_call: TRBV9; j_call: TRBJ2-1; d_call: .; clone_size: .; cdr3_aa: CASSTSINEQFF; cdr3_nt: TGTGCCAGCAGCACTAGCATCAATGAGCAGTTCTTC
v_call: TRBV19; j_call: TRBJ2-5; d_call: TRBD2; clone_size: once; cdr3_aa: CASSPPGTSGSSQYF; cdr3_nt: TGTGCCAGTAGTCCCCCCGGGACTAGCGGGAGTTCCCAGTACTTC
v_call: TRBV27; j_call: TRBJ2-7; d_call: .; clone_size: .; cdr3_aa: CASSLRREVAYEQYF; cdr3_nt: TGTGCCAGCAGTTTACGGAGGGAAGTGGCCTACGAGCAGTACTTC
v_call: TRBV28; j_call: TRBJ1-1; d_call: TRBD1; clone_size: once; cdr3_aa: CAAGGQDRGTEAFF; cdr3_nt: TGTGCCGCCGGGGGCCAGGACAGGGGAACTGAAGCTTTCTTT
v_call: TRBV2; j_call: TRBJ1-5; d_call: TRBD1; clone_size: .; cdr3_aa: CASREGQGNQPQHF; cdr3_nt: TGTGCCAGCAGAGAAGGACAGGGCAATCAGCCCCAGCATTTT
v_call: TRBV11-2; j_call: TRBJ1-1; d_call: .; clone_size: .; cdr3_aa: CASSLGQNTEAFF; cdr3_nt: TGTGCCAGCAGCTTAGGACAGAACACTGAAGCTTTCTTT
v_call: TRBV15; j_call: TRBJ1-2; d_call: TRBD1; clone_size: .; cdr3_aa: CATSRAGQAYGYTF; cdr3_nt: TGTGCCACCAGCAGAGCGGGACAGGCCTATGGCTACACCTTC
v_call: TRBV2; j_call: TRBJ2-7; d_call: .; clone_size: .; cdr3_aa: CASLNRGYEQYF; cdr3_nt: TGTGCCAGCCTAAACCGGGGCTACGAGCAGTACTTC
v_call: TRBV11-2; j_call: TRBJ2-3; d_call: TRBD2; clone_size: .; cdr3_aa: CASSWTSGGLTDTQYF; cdr3_nt: TGTGCCAGCAGCTGGACTAGCGGGGGGCTCACAGATACGCAGTATTTT
v_call: TRBV9; j_call: TRBJ2-3; d_call: .; clone_size: once; cdr3_aa: CASSVAGGTTDTQYF; cdr3_nt: TGTGCCAGCAGCGTAGCAGGAGGGACCACAGATACGCAGTATTTT
v_call: TRBV11-2; j_call: TRBJ2-7; d_call: TRBD1; clone_size: .; cdr3_aa: CASSTDRASSYEQYF; cdr3_nt: TGTGCCAGCAGCACGGACAGGGCGAGCTCCTACGAGCAGTACTTC
v_call: TRBV6-5; j_call: TRBJ2-2; d_call: .; clone_size: .; cdr3_aa: CASSYQVGELFF; cdr3_nt: TGTGCCAGCAGTTACCAGGTCGGGGAGCTGTTTTTT
v_call: TRBV4-3; j_call: TRBJ2-1; d_call: .; clone_size: .; cdr3_aa: CASSQERDGSYNEQFF; cdr3_nt: TGCGCCAGCAGCCAAGAACGAGACGGGTCTTACAATGAGCAGTTCTTC
v_call: TRBV5-1; j_call: TRBJ2-3; d_call: TRBD2; clone_size: .; cdr3_aa: CASSGGTSGGTDTQYF; cdr3_nt: TGCGCCAGCAGCGGAGGGACTAGCGGGGGCACAGATACGCAGTATTTT
v_call: TRBV19; j_call: TRBJ1-2; d_call: .; clone_size: .; cdr3_aa: CASSRQGTSGYTF; cdr3_nt: TGTGCCAGTAGTAGGCAGGGGACGAGTGGCTACACCTTC
v_call: TRBV2; j_call: TRBJ2-2; d_call: TRBD2; clone_size: .; cdr3_aa: CASSDKLAGTGELFF; cdr3_nt: TGTGCCAGCAGTGATAAGCTAGCGGGAACCGGGGAGCTGTTTTTT
v_call: TRBV6-4; j_call: TRBJ2-3; d_call: .; clone_size: .; cdr3_aa: CASSDSTTPAPDTQYF; cdr3_nt: TGTGCCAGCAGTGACTCGACAACTCCGGCTCCAGATACGCAGTATTTT
v_call: TRBV28; j_call: TRBJ2-3; d_call: TRBD2; clone_size: few; cdr3_aa: CASSLPSGHTDTQYF; cdr3_nt: TGTGCCAGCAGTTTACCTAGCGGGCACACAGATACGCAGTATTTT
v_call: TRBV6-1; j_call: TRBJ2-2; d_call: .; clone_size: medium-sized; cdr3_aa: CASSVAGTANAGELFF; cdr3_nt: TGTGCCAGCAGTGTCGCGGGGACAGCGAACGCCGGGGAGCTGTTTTTT
v_call: TRBV2; j_call: TRBJ1-1; d_call: TRBD1; clone_size: .; cdr3_aa: CASSYAGGWDTEAFF; cdr3_nt: TGTGCCAGCAGTTACGCAGGGGGCTGGGACACTGAAGCTTTCTTT